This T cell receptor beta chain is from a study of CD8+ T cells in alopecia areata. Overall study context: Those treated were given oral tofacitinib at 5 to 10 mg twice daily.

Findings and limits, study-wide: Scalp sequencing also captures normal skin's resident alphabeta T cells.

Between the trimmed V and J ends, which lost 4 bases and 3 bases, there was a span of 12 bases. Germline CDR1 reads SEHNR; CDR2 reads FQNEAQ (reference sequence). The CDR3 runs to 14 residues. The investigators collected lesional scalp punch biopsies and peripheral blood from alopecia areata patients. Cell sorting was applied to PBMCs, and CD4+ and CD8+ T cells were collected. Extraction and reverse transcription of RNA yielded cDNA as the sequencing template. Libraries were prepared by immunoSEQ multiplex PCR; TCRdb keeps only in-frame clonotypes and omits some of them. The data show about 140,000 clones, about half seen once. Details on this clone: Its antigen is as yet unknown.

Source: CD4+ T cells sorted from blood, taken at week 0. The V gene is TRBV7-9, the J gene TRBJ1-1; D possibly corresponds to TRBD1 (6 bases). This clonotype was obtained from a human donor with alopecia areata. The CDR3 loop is CASSSQQGYTEAFF. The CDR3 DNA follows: TGTGCCAGCAGCTCTCAACAGGGATACACTGAAGCTTTCTTT. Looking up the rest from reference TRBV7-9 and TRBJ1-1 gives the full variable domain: DTGVSQNPRHKITKRGQNVTFRCDPISEHNRLYWYRQTLGQGPEFLTYFQNEAQLEKSRLLSDRFSAERPKGSFSTLEIQRTEQGDSAMYLCASSSQQGYTEAFFGQGTRLTVV.